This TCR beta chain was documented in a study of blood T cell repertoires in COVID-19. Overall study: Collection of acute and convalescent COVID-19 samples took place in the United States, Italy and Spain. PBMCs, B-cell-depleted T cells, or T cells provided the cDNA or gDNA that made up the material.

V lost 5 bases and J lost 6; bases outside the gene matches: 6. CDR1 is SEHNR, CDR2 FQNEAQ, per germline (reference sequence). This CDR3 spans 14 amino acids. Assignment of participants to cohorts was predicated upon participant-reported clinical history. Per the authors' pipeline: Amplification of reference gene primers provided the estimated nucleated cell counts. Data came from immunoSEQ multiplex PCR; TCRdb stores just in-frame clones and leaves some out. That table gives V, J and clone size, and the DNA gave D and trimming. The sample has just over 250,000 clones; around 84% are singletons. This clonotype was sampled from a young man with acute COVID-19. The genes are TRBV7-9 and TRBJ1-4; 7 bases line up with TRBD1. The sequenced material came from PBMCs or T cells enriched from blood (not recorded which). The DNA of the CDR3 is TGTGCCAGCAGCCAGTCCACAGGGGATGAAAAACTGTTTTTT. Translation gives CASSQSTGDEKLFF.